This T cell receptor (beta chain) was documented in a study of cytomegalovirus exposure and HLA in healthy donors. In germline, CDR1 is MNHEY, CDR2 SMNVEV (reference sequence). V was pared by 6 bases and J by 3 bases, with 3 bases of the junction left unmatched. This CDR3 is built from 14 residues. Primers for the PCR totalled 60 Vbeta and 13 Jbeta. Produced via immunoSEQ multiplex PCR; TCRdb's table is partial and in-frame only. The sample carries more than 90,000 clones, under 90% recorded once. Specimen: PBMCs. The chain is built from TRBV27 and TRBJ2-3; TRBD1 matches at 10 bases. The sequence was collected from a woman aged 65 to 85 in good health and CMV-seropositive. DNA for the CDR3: TGTGCCAGCAGATCGGACAGGGGGACAGATACGCAGTATTTT. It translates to CASRSDRGTDTQYF.